Listed below are T cell receptor beta chains from one sample, sequenced in a study of T cells in Graves' hyperthyroidism and ophthalmopathy. TCRdb reprocessed the multiplex PCR reads via MiXCR and lists one record per CDR3 protein. The sample lists around 690,000 distinct CDR3 sequences; roughly 17% were seen once. Sequenced material: blood. Source of these receptors: a man aged 45-65 years with Graves' hyperthyroidism. Each CDR3 is given without its conserved first and last residue.

v_call: TRBV24-1
cdr3_aa: ATSEMDSYNEQF

v_call: TRBV19
cdr3_aa: ASSIDPAAPSSYNEQF

v_call: TRBV13
cdr3_aa: ATRGTEPNTEAF

v_call: TRBV4-1
cdr3_aa: ASSKGETLNTEAF

v_call: TRBV28
cdr3_aa: ASSFYRGNYGYT

v_call: TRBV12-3/TRBV12-4
cdr3_aa: ASSFAGVSQPQH

v_call: TRBV4-1
cdr3_aa: ASSAGPGLATDTQY

v_call: TRBV3-1
cdr3_aa: ASSHTTSGLDTQY

v_call: TRBV30
cdr3_aa: AWSKEETQY

v_call: TRBV28
cdr3_aa: ASYSASGRAEGTDTQY

v_call: TRBV24-1
cdr3_aa: ATSDSAGQSSYEQY

v_call: TRBV20-1
cdr3_aa: SARGSSGRLGNEQF

v_call: TRBV4-1
cdr3_aa: ASSSEGIWNTEAF

v_call: TRBV29-1
cdr3_aa: SVEDMEGEYYNEQF

v_call: TRBV11-2
cdr3_aa: ASSVGLAVSYNEQF

v_call: TRBV10-1
cdr3_aa: ASSESMTGTGYTGELF

v_call: TRBV11-2
cdr3_aa: ASSLASRPGANVLT

v_call: TRBV13
cdr3_aa: ASSLVRREAF

v_call: TRBV6-5
cdr3_aa: ASSYTSGNLPAEQY

v_call: TRBV20-1
cdr3_aa: SASGSPSIEQF

v_call: TRBV4-1
cdr3_aa: ASSQDKGTTSGNEQF

v_call: TRBV27
cdr3_aa: ASSLLGLAGNNEQF

v_call: TRBV12-3/TRBV12-4
cdr3_aa: ASSPREREAYNEQF

v_call: TRBV7-2
cdr3_aa: ASSFGGSPYNSPLH

v_call: TRBV9
cdr3_aa: ASSVEGGLLELF

v_call: TRBV9
cdr3_aa: ASSAGLAGYTGELF

v_call: TRBV24-1
cdr3_aa: ATSDSGTGEIDYGYT

v_call: TRBV12-3/TRBV12-4
cdr3_aa: ASRIGENTEAF

v_call: TRBV2
cdr3_aa: ASTQGTSVRTGELF

v_call: TRBV20-1
cdr3_aa: SARVQGNSPLH

v_call: TRBV27
cdr3_aa: ASSFNPGTGRDGYT

v_call: TRBV9
cdr3_aa: ASSVGVGRDSTDTQY

v_call: TRBV5-6
cdr3_aa: ASSLRLALYNEQF

v_call: TRBV20-1
cdr3_aa: SARDLWDRGGLNTEAF

v_call: TRBV30
cdr3_aa: AWNTQSLSTEAF

v_call: TRBV12-3/TRBV12-4
cdr3_aa: ASSAGTGERYTEAF

v_call: TRBV7-3
cdr3_aa: ASSLLAGLNTGELF

v_call: TRBV28
cdr3_aa: ASSLTGNYGYT

v_call: TRBV7-3
cdr3_aa: ASSLTTTGELF

v_call: TRBV6-2/TRBV6-3
cdr3_aa: GTGESSYEQY

v_call: TRBV6-1
cdr3_aa: ASSGRSTSYEQY

v_call: TRBV6-2/TRBV6-3
cdr3_aa: ASSYPQGAGGQPQH

v_call: TRBV20-1
cdr3_aa: SATEVGNSPLH

v_call: TRBV29-1
cdr3_aa: SVLDRAKNIQY

v_call: TRBV2
cdr3_aa: ASTLDRLNQPQH

v_call: TRBV11-2
cdr3_aa: ASTRPLAVETQY

v_call: TRBV20-1
cdr3_aa: SAKPPGRVGETQY

v_call: TRBV27
cdr3_aa: ASSSSDLNEQF